This entry concerns a single T cell receptor beta chain. The data derive from a study of radiotherapy plus CTLA-4 blockade in lung cancer. Looking at the study overall: Objective responses were recorded in roughly 17% of patients, with disease control recorded in 30% to 35%.

The CDR3 spans 20 residues. Per the germline V gene, CDR1 is SGHRS and CDR2 is YFSETQ. Germline trimming cut 0 bases from V and 1 base from J; bases unmatched to any gene: 15. Focal radiation was given together with CTLA-4 blockade (ipilimumab) to patients with chemo-refractory metastatic non-small-cell lung cancer. Here immunoSEQ multiplex PCR was the method, and the copy in TCRdb shows in-frame clones only, minus some. The data show about 59,000 clones, about 70% seen once. This TCR derives from a human donor with non-small cell lung cancer whose response to radiotherapy plus ipilimumab could not be evaluated. The chain uses TRBV5-1 and TRBJ2-1; 8 bases line up with TRBD2. Sequenced material: peripheral blood, taken from a patient treated with radiotherapy plus ipilimumab. CDR3 sequence reads: CASSLATGSSAGGSYNEQFF. The CDR3 DNA follows: TGCGCCAGCAGCTTGGCGACGGGCTCTTCGGCGGGAGGTTCCTACAATGAGCAGTTCTTC. The full variable domain, with the rest looked up from reference TRBV5-1 and TRBJ2-1, is KAGVTQTPRYLIKTRGQQVTLSCSPISGHRSVSWYQQTPGQGLQFLFEYFSETQRNKGNFPGRFSGRQFSNSRSEMNVSTLELGDSALYLCASSLATGSSAGGSYNEQFFGPGTRLTVL.